These 16 T cell receptor beta chains came from one sample sequenced in a study of T cell repertoires in aging, cancer and after chemotherapy. A mixed TRB-A/B primer pool amplified rearranged TRB by multiplex touch-down PCR. TCRdb processed the multiplex PCR reads anew with MiXCR; each CDR3 protein has one entry. The table lists just under 10,000 distinct CDR3 sequences, less than 45% of them singletons. The template was genomic DNA from peripheral blood, not RNA. The sample taken for sequencing was blood. The receptors derive from a human donor in good health.

This chain uses TRBV13 with TRBJ1-2; the D gene is possibly TRBD1 (6 bases). The CDR3 runs 15 residues. The V end lost 5 bases, the J end lost 4 bases, and 17 bases lay between the germline ends. Germline V gene lookup returns CDR1 PRHDT and CDR2 FYEKMQ (reference sequence). CDR3 sequence: CASSLHLQGVYGYTF. The CDR3 nucleotides read TGTGCCAGCAGCCTCCACCTACAGGGCGTCTATGGCTACACCTTC.

The gene calls are TRBV6-2 or TRBV6-3 and TRBJ2-7; tentatively, D is TRBD1 or TRBD2 (5 bases each). Trimming removed 2 bases at V and 0 bases at J, with 14 bases between. Germline assignment: CDR1 MNHEY and CDR2 SVGEGT. The CDR3 runs to 16 residues. CDR3 residues: CASSYPLWDLSYEQYF. CDR3 DNA: TGTGCCAGCAGTTACCCACTTTGGGACCTCTCCTACGAGCAGTACTTC.

Concerning this clonotype itself: A much larger clone sits a single nucleotide away, making a read error possible. The chain joins TRBV27 to TRBJ2-3; D may be TRBD2 (5 bases). Germline assignment: CDR1 MNHEY and CDR2 SMNVEV (reference sequence). The length of the CDR3 is 17 residues. CDR3 region: CASSFVPAVFVTDTRYF. The CDR3 DNA is TGTGCCAGCAGTTTCGTCCCAGCGGTATTTGTCACAGATACGCGGTATTTT.

This clonotype was counted between two and nine times. The gene calls are TRBV27 and TRBJ2-1; D is possibly TRBD2 (6 bases). V gave up 5 bases and J gave up 0 bases, with 17 bases separating them. This CDR3 region has 17 residues. Germline V gene lookup returns CDR1 MNHEY and CDR2 SMNVEV (reference sequence). Written as DNA, the CDR3 is TGTGCCAGCAGTCTAAAAGGGACTTCCATCTCCTACAATGAGCAGTTCTTC. Protein: CASSLKGTSISYNEQFF.

The chain uses TRBV7-2 and TRBJ2-1, with 8 bases aligning to TRBD2. This CDR3 has 16 residues. V shed 1 base and J 8 bases; nucleotides not matched to a gene: 10. Germline V lookup: CDR1 SGHTA, CDR2 FQGNSA. CDR3 sequence: CASSLVASGFDDEQFF. CDR3 DNA sequence: TGTGCCAGCAGCTTAGTCGCTAGCGGGTTCGACGATGAGCAGTTCTTC. Based on the CDR3 plus reference TRBV7-2 and TRBJ2-1, the full variable domain is GAGVSQSPSNKVTEKGKDVELRCDPISGHTALYWYRQSLGQGLEFLIYFQGNSAPDKSGLPSDRFSAERTGGSVSTLTIQRTQQEDSAVYLCASSLVASGFDDEQFFGPGTRLTVL.

The rearrangement uses TRBV12-3 or TRBV12-4 and TRBJ1-5; 7 bases align to TRBD1. The length of the CDR3 is 14 residues. V shed 7 bases and J 4 bases; nucleotides not matched to a gene: 7. The CDR3 coding sequence is TGTGCCAGCACCATTACGGGACAGAATCAGCCCCAGCATTTT. Its translation is CASTITGQNQPQHF.

By proportion, this clonotype is medium-sized. J is TRBJ2-1 and V is TRBV19; the match to TRBD2 covers 7 bases. The J segment lost 4 bases and the V segment lost 10 bases, leaving 10 bases of the junction unmatched. This CDR3 has 14 residues. Germline lookup yields CDR1 LNHDA and CDR2 SQIVND (reference sequence). The CDR3 region is CATRSLAVYNEQFF. The CDR3 DNA sequence: TGTGCCACCCGAAGCCTAGCGGTTTACAATGAGCAGTTCTTC.

The chain employs TRBV15 and TRBJ2-5, with TRBD1 matching 11 bases. The germline gives CDR1 LNHNV, CDR2 YYDKDF (reference sequence). Trimming took 6 bases from V and 4 from J; bases not matched to a gene: 16. There are 18 residues in the CDR3. CDR3 nucleotide sequence: TGTGCCACCAGTCGGGACAGGGGGGTAGCCCATCCAGGAGAGACCCAGTACTTC. Translated: CATSRDRGVAHPGETQYF.

The DNA for the CDR3 is TGTGCCAGTAGTATGTTGACGGTGAACACTGAAGCTTTCTTT. Residues: CASSMLTVNTEAFF. V usage is TRBV19 and J usage is TRBJ1-1, with D unclear. The CDR3 covers 14 residues. V was trimmed by 3 bases and J by 0 bases, leaving 8 bases between them. The germline gives CDR1 LNHDA, CDR2 SQIVND (reference sequence).

Worth noting for this clonotype: This sequence may be a read error, since a much larger clone differs from it by one base. The chain joins TRBV19 to TRBJ2-2, with D possibly TRBD2 on 5 matching bases. CDR3 length equals 14 residues. The germline V gene encodes CDR1 LNHDA and CDR2 SQIVND (reference sequence). V was clipped by 7 bases and J by 7 bases, with 16 bases between them. CDR3 in DNA: TGTGCCAGTAATCGAGGGAAAGGAGACGGGGAGCTGTTTTTT. Translating it yields CASNRGKGDGELFF. The whole variable domain, remainder taken from reference TRBV19 and TRBJ2-2, is DGGITQSPKYLFRKEGQNVTLSCEQNLNHDAMYWYRQDPGQGLRLIYYSQIVNDFQKGDIAEGYSVSREKKESFPLTVTSAQKNPTAFYLCASNRGKGDGELFFGEGSRLTVL.

The chain employs TRBV18 and TRBJ2-3, with no clear D. V was pared by 4 bases and J by 6 bases, with 5 bases between. Germline values: CDR1 KGHSH, CDR2 LQKENI. CDR3 length: 11 amino acids. The CDR3 DNA sequence: TGTGCCAGCTCACTAGATGATACGCAGTATTTT. Its protein is CASSLDDTQYF.

The chain combines TRBV6-4 with TRBJ1-4; 10 nucleotides align to TRBD1. V was pared by 4 bases and J by 3 bases, with 2 bases of the junction left unmatched. Germline-derived CDR1 and CDR2 are MRHNA and SNTAGT. This CDR3 has 15 amino acids. CDR3 nucleotides: TGTGCCAGCAGTGGGGGACAGGGGCCTAATGAAAAACTGTTTTTT. The encoded protein is CASSGGQGPNEKLFF.

The gene calls are TRBV6-2 or TRBV6-3 and TRBJ2-1, with 12 bases identical to TRBD2. This CDR3 is 17 amino acids long. CDR1 is MNHEY and CDR2 is SVGEGT in the germline V gene. Losses at the gene ends were 4 bases for V and 2 bases for J; bases not matched to a gene: 6. CDR3 nucleotides: TGTGCCAGCAGTTCCCCGGGACTAGCGGGTCCCTACAATGAGCAGTTCTTC. Translation: CASSSPGLAGPYNEQFF.

V usage is TRBV6-5 and J usage is TRBJ2-7; tentatively, D is TRBD1 or TRBD2 (5 bases each). The V gene's germline CDR1 is MNHEY and CDR2 SVGAGI. CDR3 length equals 14 residues. The V end was cut by 8 bases, the J end by 3 bases, with 17 bases between. DNA of the CDR3: TGTGCCAGCTGCATCCGGGACCCTGTCTACGAGCAGTACTTC. This sequence encodes CASCIRDPVYEQYF.

This clonotype was seen a single time. This rearrangement joins TRBV6-1 to TRBJ1-1; no clear D. This CDR3 is 13 amino acids long. Germline V gene sequence: CDR1 MNHNS, CDR2 SASEGT. V was pared by 4 bases and J by 8 bases, with 14 bases between. CDR3: CASSALSELEAFF. CDR3 nucleotides: TGTGCCAGCAGTGCTCTTTCCGAGTTAGAAGCTTTCTTT.

The rearrangement links TRBV18 to TRBJ2-5; D is unresolved. V gave up 0 bases and J gave up 4 bases, with 6 bases separating them. The CDR3 is 13 residues long. In germline, CDR1 is KGHSH, CDR2 LQKENI. The CDR3 nucleotides are TGTGCCAGCTCACCACCCGGAAGAGAGACCCAGTACTTC. Translation gives CASSPPGRETQYF.